This passage covers 16 T cell receptor beta chains from one sample sequenced in a study of response to subunit inactivated influenza vaccine. In TCRdb, the RT-PCR reads were re-called with MiXCR into one record per CDR3 protein. The data contain hundreds of thousands of distinct CDR3 sequences, around 13% of them singletons. The sequenced sample was PBMCs from blood, obtained 45 days after vaccination. Receptors originate from a man aged 50 or older who received an inactivated influenza vaccine.

This clonotype came up many times. The CDR3 sequence: CASSLLTHEQYF. The CDR3 DNA is TGTGCCAGCAGCTTGTTGACCCACGAGCAGTACTTC. The gene calls are TRBV5-6 and TRBJ2-7; D unresolved. There are 12 residues in the CDR3. Germline CDR1 is SGHDT and CDR2 is YYEEEE. The V end lost 1 base, the J end lost 5 bases, and 7 bases lay between the germline ends.

Only a few counts were recorded for this clonotype. The chain links TRBV6-5 to TRBJ2-4; 11 nucleotides align to TRBD1. With V trimmed by 4 bases and J by 9 bases, 8 bases remained unmatched. This CDR3 is 15 amino acids long. The germline V gene encodes CDR1 MNHEY and CDR2 SVGAGI. The CDR3 reads CASSSSGTGGGIQYF. As DNA, the CDR3 is TGTGCCAGCAGTTCCTCCGGGACAGGGGGAGGCATTCAGTACTTC.

This clonotype appeared a few times. The J gene is TRBJ2-3, the V gene TRBV20-1; 8 bases line up with TRBD2. This CDR3 spans 16 amino acids. CDR1 and CDR2 (germline): DFQATT, SNEGSKA (reference sequence). Unmatched junction bases numbered 14, after V lost 3 bases and J lost 6 bases. The CDR3 loop reads CSASSGAGRGSDTQYF. The CDR3 DNA sequence: TGCAGTGCTAGTTCGGGGGCCGGGAGGGGAAGTGATACGCAGTATTTT.

This clonotype was observed a handful of times. The chain has TRBV18 and TRBJ2-2; D unclear. The V end was cut by 1 base, the J end by 4 bases, with 10 bases between. Per germline, CDR1 KGHSH and CDR2 LQKENI. The CDR3 is 15 residues long. CDR3 sequence reads: CASSPQGIGTGELFF. CDR3 bases: TGTGCCAGCTCACCACAGGGAATAGGCACCGGGGAGCTGTTTTTT. Using reference TRBV18 and TRBJ2-2 for the parts outside the CDR3, the full variable domain is NAGVMQNPRHLVRRRGQEARLRCSPMKGHSHVYWYRQLPEEGLKFMVYLQKENIIDESGMPKERFSAEFPKEGPSILRIQQVVRGDSAAYFCASSPQGIGTGELFFGEGSRLTVL.

In its sample, this clonotype was seen a few times. The chain employs TRBV14 and TRBJ2-3; perhaps D is TRBD1 or TRBD2 (5 bases each). Trimming cost V 5 bases and J 6 bases, with 18 bases left between them. The length of the CDR3 is 15 residues. Germline CDR1 reads SGHDN; CDR2 reads FVKESK. This chain's CDR3 is CASSTRSGGWDTQYF. The CDR3, as DNA: TGTGCCAGCAGCACCCGGTCTGGGGGATGGGATACGCAGTATTTT.

CDR3 amino acids: CASSMIAGYSYNEQFF. The CDR3 nucleotides read TGTGCCAGTAGTATGATTGCGGGGTACTCCTACAATGAGCAGTTCTTC. This sequence joins TRBV19 and TRBJ2-1; TRBD2 is a possible D gene (6 bases). V gave up 3 bases and J gave up 0 bases, with 12 bases separating them. The CDR3 loop spans 16 amino acids. CDR1 and CDR2 from the germline V gene are LNHDA and SQIVND (reference sequence).

V and J are TRBV9 and TRBJ2-7; 7 bases agree with TRBD1. Germline CDR1 is SGDLS and CDR2 is YYNGEE. V lost 3 bases, J lost 4 bases, and 7 bases stayed unmatched. This CDR3 is 14 amino acids long. The chain's CDR3 is CASSDRDSGYEQYF. CDR3 sequence (DNA): TGTGCCAGCAGCGACCGGGACAGTGGATACGAGCAGTACTTC.

This clonotype turned up a few times. The chain has TRBV10-2 and TRBJ1-1; D perhaps matches TRBD1 (5 bases). The germline CDR1 and CDR2 sequences are WSHSY and SAAADI. CDR3 length equals 15 residues. Trimming took 3 bases from V and 2 from J, leaving 13 bases between them. The chain's CDR3 is CASSDPRDSNTEAFF. CDR3 sequence (DNA): TGCGCCAGCAGTGATCCCCGGGACTCTAACACTGAAGCTTTCTTT.

The chain couples TRBV9 to TRBJ2-2; the match to TRBD2 covers 15 bases. The germline gives CDR1 SGDLS, CDR2 YYNGEE. J was trimmed by 8 bases and V by 3 bases; bases with no gene match: 5. The CDR3 runs to 16 residues. The CDR3 DNA sequence: TGTGCCAGCAGCGACGGACTAGCGGGAGGGCCAGGGGAGCTGTTTTTT. This gives the protein CASSDGLAGGPGELFF.

V usage is TRBV4-3 and J usage is TRBJ1-6; TRBD1 is a possible D gene (6 bases). V lost 0 bases, J lost 5 bases, and 8 bases lay in between. This CDR3 spans 15 amino acids. Germline CDR1 and CDR2: LGHNA and YSLEER. This CDR3 reads CASSQDPGDNSPLHF. The CDR3 DNA sequence: TGCGCCAGCAGCCAAGACCCAGGGGATAATTCACCCCTCCACTTT.

CDR3: CASSLDRGQGIKPKMNTEAFF. As DNA, the CDR3 is TGTGCCAGCAGCTTAGACCGAGGACAGGGTATAAAGCCGAAAATGAACACTGAAGCTTTCTTT. The chain is built from TRBV11-2 and TRBJ1-1; 8 positions match TRBD1. J gave up 0 bases and V 0 bases, and 18 bases lay outside the gene matches. This CDR3 comprises 21 residues. Germline CDR1 and CDR2: SGHAT and FQNNGV.

This chain connects TRBV5-6 to TRBJ2-7; 8 bases match TRBD1. V trimming: 3 bases; J trimming: 2 bases; junction bases outside the gene matches: 7. The CDR3 length is 15 residues. Per germline, CDR1 SGHDT and CDR2 YYEEEE. The CDR3 loop reads CASSWGQAPTYEQYF. In DNA, the CDR3 is TGTGCCAGCAGCTGGGGACAGGCGCCTACCTACGAGCAGTACTTC.

J is TRBJ2-3 and V is TRBV7-2; D gene ambiguous. The germline V and J ends were trimmed by 5 bases and 7 bases, with 13 bases remaining between them. The CDR3 length is 13 residues. Germline CDR1 SGHTA, CDR2 FQGNSA. CDR3 in DNA: TGTGCCAGCAGCCCCGACTCTTCACATACGCAGTATTTT. Translated, it gives CASSPDSSHTQYF.

This clonotype was detected only a few times. V gene TRBV5-1 combines with J gene TRBJ2-1, with 11 nucleotides matching TRBD1. CDR1 and CDR2 (germline): SGHRS, YFSETQ. The ends lost 0 bases at V and 8 bases at J; junction bases unmatched: 4. The CDR3 sequence is 15 residues long. The CDR3 coding sequence is TGCGCCAGCAGCTTGGAGGGACAGGGGGGGCATGAGCAGTTCTTC. Protein product: CASSLEGQGGHEQFF.

This clonotype was seen more than once but under ten times. The CDR3 here is CASSVRSGVGDTQYF. The CDR3 bases are TGTGCCAGCAGCGTTCGTAGCGGGGTAGGAGATACGCAGTATTTT. This sequence joins TRBV7-9 and TRBJ2-3, with 8 bases aligning to TRBD2. This CDR3 region has 15 residues. Per the germline V gene, CDR1 is SEHNR and CDR2 is FQNEAQ (reference sequence). The junction had 9 bases not matched to a gene; V was cut back by 5 bases and J by 5 bases.

This clonotype was counted a few times. The J gene is TRBJ2-1, the V gene TRBV4-3; D unclear. Trimming pared 1 base from V and 6 bases from J, leaving 13 bases between. Per germline, CDR1 LGHNA and CDR2 YSLEER. The CDR3 contains 15 residues. CDR3 sequence reads: CASSQGLSRSNEQFF. The CDR3 bases are TGCGCCAGCAGCCAAGGCCTCTCGAGAAGCAATGAGCAGTTCTTC.